Following are 30 T cell receptor beta chains from one sample sequenced in a study of shared clonotypes between healthy human individuals. Produced via immunoSEQ multiplex PCR; TCRdb's table is partial and in-frame only. The profile shows 1.4 million to 1.5 million clones, around 97% of them singletons. Sequencing was performed on naive CD4+ T cells sorted from blood. Subset meaning: CD45RA+ positively selected. These receptors were taken from a man aged 25-45 years in good health.

V gene TRBV28 combines with J gene TRBJ2-3; D not certain. The V end lost 7 bases, the J end lost 5 bases, and 7 bases lay between the germline ends. The CDR3 loop spans 11 amino acids. The germline V gene encodes CDR1 MDHEN and CDR2 SYDVKM. Here the CDR3 reads CASIARDTQYF. CDR3 nucleotide sequence: TGTGCCAGCATTGCCAGAGATACGCAGTATTTT. The variable domain in full, completed from reference TRBV28 and TRBJ2-3, reads DVKVTQSSRYLVKRTGEKVFLECVQDMDHENMFWYRQDPGLGLRLIYFSYDVKMKEKGDIPEGYSVSREKKERFSLILESASTNQTSMYLCASIARDTQYFGPGTRLTVL.

This clone occurred once. The CDR3 region is CASSYERWGLFTGELFF. CDR3 in DNA: TGTGCCAGCAGCTACGAACGATGGGGTTTATTTACCGGGGAGCTGTTTTTT. The V and J genes are TRBV5-4 and TRBJ2-2; D not resolved. The V end was cut by 3 bases, the J end by 5 bases, with 20 bases between. The CDR3 sequence is 17 residues long. CDR1 and CDR2 (germline): SGHNT, YYREEE (reference sequence). Filled out from reference TRBV5-4 and TRBJ2-2, the complete variable domain reads ETGVTQSPTHLIKTRGQQVTLRCSSQSGHNTVSWYQQALGQGPQFIFQYYREEENGRGNFPPRFSGLQFPNYSSELNVNALELDDSALYLCASSYERWGLFTGELFFGEGSRLTVL.

The rearrangement uses TRBV9 and TRBJ2-2, with TRBD2 matching 15 bases. CDR1 and CDR2 (germline): SGDLS, YYNGEE. Trimming cost V 2 bases and J 6 bases; bases outside gene matches: 11. CDR3 length: 19 residues. The CDR3 DNA sequence: TGTGCCAGCAGCGTCGAAGCCAGGGGACTAGCGGGAGGTGCCGGGGAGCTGTTTTTT. Amino acids: CASSVEARGLAGGAGELFF.

The chain links TRBV6-4 to TRBJ2-3; D is possibly TRBD1 or TRBD2 (5 bases each). Trimming removed 3 bases at V and 1 base at J, with 11 bases between. Germline CDR1 is MRHNA and CDR2 is SNTAGT. There are 15 residues in the CDR3. The CDR3 loop is CASSETGQGTDTQYF. The CDR3 bases are TGTGCCAGCAGTGAAACGGGGCAGGGCACAGATACGCAGTATTTT.

The genes are TRBV15 and TRBJ1-2, with 9 bases lining up with TRBD1. This CDR3 spans 16 amino acids. CDR1 LNHNV and CDR2 YYDKDF come from the germline V gene (reference sequence). V gave up 1 base and J gave up 4 bases; unmatched junction bases: 7. CDR3 nucleotide sequence: TGTGCCACCAGCAGAGGAAGGGACAGGGTGACCTATGGCTACACCTTC. Its translation: CATSRGRDRVTYGYTF.

The V gene is TRBV27, the J gene TRBJ2-3; D is uncertain. The CDR3 length is 13 residues. V was shortened by 1 base and J by 6 bases, with 8 bases between the two germline ends. Looked up from germline, CDR1 is MNHEY and CDR2 is SMNVEV (reference sequence). The CDR3, as DNA: TGTGCCAGCAGTTTATACCTCGCTGATACGCAGTATTTT. It translates to CASSLYLADTQYF.

As for this clone: The same CDR3 can be traced to other DNA sequences in this sample. This sequence joins TRBV28 and TRBJ2-7, with D uncertain. CDR1 and CDR2 (germline): MDHEN, SYDVKM. The CDR3 has 11 amino acids. The ends were cut back, 6 bases at V and 7 bases at J, with 10 bases in the middle. The CDR3 DNA reads TGTGCCAGCAGCCTCACAAGGGAGCAGTACTTC. Amino acid sequence: CASSLTREQYF.

The rearrangement links TRBV7-6 to TRBJ2-7, with TRBD2 matching 7 bases. Germline values: CDR1 SGHVS, CDR2 FNYEAQ. The J segment lost 1 base and the V segment lost 1 base, leaving 7 bases of the junction unmatched. The CDR3 runs 16 residues. CDR3 DNA: TGTGCCAGCAGCTTAGGAGTAGCTAGCGGTTCCTACGAGCAGTACTTC. Its translation is CASSLGVASGSYEQYF.

This clone showed up just once. The chain carries TRBV5-1 and TRBJ2-1, with D tentatively TRBD2 (6 bases). CDR1 is SGHRS and CDR2 is YFSETQ in the germline V gene. V was cut by 1 base and J by 0 bases, with 20 bases left in between. The CDR3 sequence is 19 residues long. The CDR3 nucleotides read TGCGCCAGCAGCTTGCCCTTTGGCGCTAGCGAGAGCTCCTACAATGAGCAGTTCTTC. This sequence encodes CASSLPFGASESSYNEQFF.

The chain carries TRBV5-1 and TRBJ2-5; 14 nucleotides match TRBD2. Germline V lookup: CDR1 SGHRS, CDR2 YFSETQ. This CDR3 has 15 residues. V was pared by 4 bases and J by 5 bases, with 4 bases of the junction left unmatched. The CDR3 nucleotides are TGCGCCAGCAGCCGACTAGCGGGAGGGCCTGAGACCCAGTACTTC. This translates into CASSRLAGGPETQYF.

The gene calls are TRBV11-2 and TRBJ2-6; possible D gene TRBD1, 5 bases. The V and J ends lost 2 bases and 2 bases respectively, with 13 bases between them. This CDR3 comprises 17 residues. Germline assignment: CDR1 SGHAT and CDR2 FQNNGV. The CDR3 DNA reads as TGTGCCAGCAGCTTATTGGTTCCAGGGACTGGGGCCAACGTCCTGACTTTC. It yields the protein CASSLLVPGTGANVLTF.

CDR3: CSVGAASTPQYF. The CDR3 nucleotides read TGCAGCGTTGGGGCAGCTTCTACCCCGCAGTACTTC. The rearrangement uses TRBV29-1 and TRBJ2-7; D not certain. Trimming pared 4 bases from V and 9 bases from J, leaving 16 bases between. Per the germline V gene, CDR1 is SQVTM and CDR2 is ANQGSEA. This CDR3 spans 12 amino acids.

The rearrangement joins TRBV5-4 to TRBJ2-2; D might be TRBD2 (6 bases). The CDR3 consists of 13 residues. Trimming removed 4 bases from V and 6 bases from J, with 10 bases in between. The V gene's germline CDR1 is SGHNT and CDR2 YYREEE (reference sequence). The CDR3 protein is CASSKRDSGELFF. As DNA, the CDR3 is TGTGCCAGCAGCAAACGGGACTCCGGGGAGCTGTTTTTT.

The chain carries TRBV15 and TRBJ2-5; D ambiguous. V was clipped by 0 bases and J by 2 bases, with 13 bases between them. Germline-derived CDR1 and CDR2 are LNHNV and YYDKDF (reference sequence). This CDR3 region has 16 residues. The CDR3 DNA follows: TGTGCCACCAGCAGAGATATTGACCCAGCACAAGAGACCCAGTACTTC. It is translated as CATSRDIDPAQETQYF.

The chain combines TRBV9 with TRBJ2-7; tentatively, D is TRBD2 (5 bases). Germline assignment: CDR1 SGDLS and CDR2 YYNGEE. This CDR3 region has 15 residues. The ends were cut back, 4 bases at V and 3 bases at J, with 17 bases in the middle. The chain's CDR3 is CASSRGPPLVYEQYF. For the CDR3, the DNA is TGTGCCAGCAGCCGAGGGCCCCCGTTGGTCTACGAGCAGTACTTC.

J is TRBJ2-7 and V is TRBV11-2, with 7 positions matching TRBD1. With 5 bases clipped from V and 3 bases from J, the junction kept 7 bases outside the gene matches. The V gene's germline CDR1 is SGHAT and CDR2 FQNNGV. The CDR3 spans 14 residues. The DNA for the CDR3 is TGTGCCAGCAGCCAGACAGGGCTAGGCTACGAGCAGTACTTC. Protein sequence: CASSQTGLGYEQYF.

This chain connects TRBV11-2 to TRBJ1-1; no definite D call. This CDR3 is built from 13 residues. Trimming stripped 5 bases from V and 4 bases from J, with 11 bases between. Per the germline V gene, CDR1 is SGHAT and CDR2 is FQNNGV. The CDR3 bases are TGTGCCAGCAGCCCCAGAGCTGGCACTGAAGCTTTCTTT. It encodes CASSPRAGTEAFF.

This chain links TRBV18 with TRBJ2-5; TRBD2 aligns across 10 bases. The ends lost 4 bases at V and 5 bases at J; junction bases unmatched: 13. The CDR3 is 17 amino acids. The germline gives CDR1 KGHSH, CDR2 LQKENI. CDR3 amino acids: CASSLLPGTSVIETQYF. In DNA form, the CDR3 reads TGTGCCAGCTCACTATTACCCGGGACTAGCGTCATCGAGACCCAGTACTTC.

This chain joins TRBV6-5 and TRBJ2-7; no definite D call. The V and J ends lost 5 bases and 6 bases respectively, with 17 bases between them. Per germline, CDR1 MNHEY and CDR2 SVGAGI. CDR3 length: 14 residues. CDR3 amino acids: CASSPIGWGLEQYF. As DNA, the CDR3 is TGTGCCAGCAGTCCGATTGGCTGGGGTCTCGAGCAGTACTTC.

The chain combines TRBV5-6 with TRBJ2-7, with 10 nucleotides matching TRBD2. CDR1 is SGHDT and CDR2 is YYEEEE in the germline V gene. The CDR3 totals 17 residues. Trimming at V came to 4 bases and at J to 4 bases, leaving 14 bases not matched to a gene. The CDR3 bases are TGTGCCAGCAGCCCGGGGACTAGCGCTTATTTCTTTTACGAGCAGTACTTC. It codes for CASSPGTSAYFFYEQYF.

The CDR3 region is CASSGLAGLSYEQYF. CDR3 nucleotides: TGTGCCAGTTCCGGACTAGCGGGGCTATCCTACGAGCAGTACTTC. This chain uses TRBV19 with TRBJ2-7; 12 bases are shared with TRBD2. The CDR3 sequence is 15 residues long. Germline-derived CDR1 and CDR2 are LNHDA and SQIVND (reference sequence). V trimming: 8 bases; J trimming: 1 base; junction bases outside the gene matches: 6.

The rearrangement links TRBV10-3 to TRBJ2-3, with a weak D call TRBD1 (6 bases). The CDR3 consists of 18 residues. Trimming took 0 bases from V and 0 from J, leaving 16 bases between them. The germline V gene encodes CDR1 ENHRY and CDR2 SYGVKD. In DNA, the CDR3 is TGTGCCATCAGTGAGTCGATTATCCAGGGGTCTAGCACAGATACGCAGTATTTT. Its translation: CAISESIIQGSSTDTQYF.

This clone came up once. V gene TRBV6-5 combines with J gene TRBJ2-3; TRBD2 matches at 9 bases. CDR3 size: 14 residues. Germline CDR1 is MNHEY and CDR2 is SVGAGI. Unmatched junction bases numbered 7, after V lost 7 bases and J lost 5 bases. In nucleotides, the CDR3 is TGTGCCAGCATATCGGCGGGAGGGGGAGATACGCAGTATTTT. Amino acid sequence: CASISAGGGDTQYF.

The genes are TRBV6-1 and TRBJ2-7; 8 bases line up with TRBD2. CDR1 and CDR2 (germline): MNHNS, SASEGT. The CDR3 length is 14 residues. The V and J ends lost 5 bases and 6 bases, in that order; junction bases with no gene match: 9. The CDR3 loop reads CASSTGLVRIEQYF. CDR3 coding DNA: TGTGCCAGCAGTACGGGACTAGTGAGAATCGAGCAGTACTTC.

This chain joins TRBV6-1 and TRBJ2-1; 8 bases line up with TRBD2. This CDR3 has 16 amino acids. V dropped 2 bases and J dropped 9; count of bases not matched to a gene: 12. Germline values: CDR1 MNHNS, CDR2 SASEGT. DNA for the CDR3: TGTGCCAGCAGTGAATTCTGGACGGGAGGGCCGAGTGAGCAGTTCTTC. It encodes CASSEFWTGGPSEQFF.

The V call is TRBV18, the J call TRBJ2-3, with D possibly matching TRBD2 (5 bases). The germline V gene encodes CDR1 KGHSH and CDR2 LQKENI. V was clipped by 6 bases and J by 2 bases, with 15 bases between them. There are 15 residues in the CDR3. This chain's CDR3 is CASSTGRTNTDTQYF. The CDR3 DNA reads TGTGCCAGCTCTACGGGGAGAACTAACACAGATACGCAGTATTTT.

This chain connects TRBV27 to TRBJ1-1, with D unclear. Germline lookup yields CDR1 MNHEY and CDR2 SMNVEV (reference sequence). This CDR3 has 14 amino acids. The ends were cut back, 4 bases at V and 1 base at J, with 10 bases in the middle. The CDR3 DNA follows: TGTGCCAGCAGTTCAGCCGCAGGGAACACTGAAGCTTTCTTT. Translating gives CASSSAAGNTEAFF.

V usage is TRBV29-1 and J usage is TRBJ1-1, with D perhaps TRBD1 (5 bases). CDR1 and CDR2 from the germline V gene are SQVTM and ANQGSEA. The germline V and J ends were trimmed by 7 bases and 1 base, with 7 bases remaining between them. CDR3 size: 11 residues. CDR3 DNA: TGCAGCGGCAGGGAGAACACTGAAGCTTTCTTT. Its protein product is CSGRENTEAFF.

V is TRBV30 and J is TRBJ2-7; D unresolved. The CDR3 runs to 11 residues. Trimming pared 4 bases from V and 2 bases from J, leaving 6 bases between. Per germline, CDR1 GTSNPN and CDR2 SVGIG (reference sequence). The CDR3: CAWTRTYEQYF. The DNA for the CDR3 is TGTGCCTGGACAAGGACCTACGAGCAGTACTTC.

The chain has TRBV6-5 and TRBJ1-4; D gene ambiguous. The germline CDR1 and CDR2 sequences are MNHEY and SVGAGI. The CDR3 extends over 15 amino acids. V lost 4 bases to trimming and J lost 0 bases, with 9 bases between them. The chain's CDR3 is CASSSVRATNEKLFF. The CDR3 DNA reads as TGTGCCAGCAGTTCCGTCCGTGCAACTAATGAAAAACTGTTTTTT.